One T cell receptor (beta chain) is described in this entry. Other DNA sequences from this sample encode an identical CDR3 as well. The sample originates from a study of blood T cell repertoires in COVID-19. At the level of the study: Specimens from acute and convalescent COVID-19 originated in the United States, Italy and Spain.

The V end was cut by 0 bases, the J end by 7 bases, with 8 bases between. Germline assignment: CDR1 SGHRS and CDR2 YFSETQ. This CDR3 region has 13 residues. Original methodology: It was from reference gene primer amplification that nucleated cell counts were estimated. Some clones are missing from TCRdb's copy, which holds only in-frame ones; the method was immunoSEQ multiplex PCR. V and J calls and clone size are those listed in that table; D and trimming were worked out from the DNA. The data contain about 200,000 clones, around four fifths of them seen just once; the ten biggest clones take up under 0.95%.

This sequence originates from a man in his sixties with COVID-19, enrolled during active disease. The sample taken for sequencing was peripheral blood. The chain is built from TRBV5-1 and TRBJ1-5; D call uncertain. This chain's CDR3 is CASSLAGNQPQHF. The DNA of the CDR3 is TGCGCCAGCAGCTTGGCGGGGAACCAGCCCCAGCATTTT.